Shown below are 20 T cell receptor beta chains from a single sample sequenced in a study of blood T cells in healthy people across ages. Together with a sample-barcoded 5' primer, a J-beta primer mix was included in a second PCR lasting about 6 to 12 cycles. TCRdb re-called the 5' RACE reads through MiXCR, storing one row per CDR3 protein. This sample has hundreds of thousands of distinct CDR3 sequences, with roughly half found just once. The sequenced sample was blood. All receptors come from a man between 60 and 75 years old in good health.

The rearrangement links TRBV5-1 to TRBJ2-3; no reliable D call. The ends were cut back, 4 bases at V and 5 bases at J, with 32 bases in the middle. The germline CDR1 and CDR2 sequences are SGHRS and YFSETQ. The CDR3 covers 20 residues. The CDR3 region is CASSPLGKGHTVGSQDTQYF. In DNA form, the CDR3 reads TGCGCCAGCAGCCCCCTAGGGAAGGGCCACACAGTTGGTTCACAAGATACGCAGTATTTT. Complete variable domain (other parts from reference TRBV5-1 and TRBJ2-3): KAGVTQTPRYLIKTRGQQVTLSCSPISGHRSVSWYQQTPGQGLQFLFEYFSETQRNKGNFPGRFSGRQFSNSRSEMNVSTLELGDSALYLCASSPLGKGHTVGSQDTQYFGPGTRLTVL.

CDR3 bases: TGTGCCAGCAGCGCCGGGACAAAGTACCAAGAGACCCAGTACTTC. This encodes CASSAGTKYQETQYF. The chain recombines TRBV7-2 with TRBJ2-5, with D maybe TRBD1 (6 bases). The V gene lost 5 bases and the J gene lost 0 bases, with 13 bases spanning the gap. There are 15 residues in the CDR3. The germline gives CDR1 SGHTA, CDR2 FQGNSA.

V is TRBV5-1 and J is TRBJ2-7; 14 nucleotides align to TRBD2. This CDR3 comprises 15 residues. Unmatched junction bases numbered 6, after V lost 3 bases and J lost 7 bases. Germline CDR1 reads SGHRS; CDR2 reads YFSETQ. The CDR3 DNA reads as TGCGCCAGCAGCTGGGGACTAGCGGGGGCGGAGGAGCAGTACTTC. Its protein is CASSWGLAGAEEQYF.

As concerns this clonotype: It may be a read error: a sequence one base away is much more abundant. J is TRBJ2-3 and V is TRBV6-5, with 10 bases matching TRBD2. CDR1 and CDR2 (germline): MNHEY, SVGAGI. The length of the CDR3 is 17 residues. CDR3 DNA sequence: TGTGTCAGCAGTTACTCCCCACTAGCGGGGAGCACAGATACGCAGTATTTT. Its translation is CVSSYSPLAGSTDTQYF.

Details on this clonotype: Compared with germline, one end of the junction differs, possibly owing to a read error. CDR3 sequence: CAGSLPGGVNAKNIQYF. DNA of the CDR3: TGTGCCGGCAGCCTCCCAGGGGGGGTGAACGCCAAAAACATTCAGTACTTC. The gene calls are TRBV7-9 and TRBJ2-4; tentatively, D is TRBD1 or TRBD2 (7 bases each). Germline V gene lookup returns CDR1 SEHNR and CDR2 FQNEAQ (reference sequence). This CDR3 is 17 amino acids long.

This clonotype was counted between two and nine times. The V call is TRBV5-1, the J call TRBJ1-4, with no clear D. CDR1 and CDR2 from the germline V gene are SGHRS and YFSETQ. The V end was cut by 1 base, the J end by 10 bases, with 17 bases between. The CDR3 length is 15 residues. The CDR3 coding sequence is TGCGCCAGCAGCTTGCAGGCAGCCGCTATAGGAAAACTGTTTTTT. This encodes CASSLQAAAIGKLFF. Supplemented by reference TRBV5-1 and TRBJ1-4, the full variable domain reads KAGVTQTPRYLIKTRGQQVTLSCSPISGHRSVSWYQQTPGQGLQFLFEYFSETQRNKGNFPGRFSGRQFSNSRSEMNVSTLELGDSALYLCASSLQAAAIGKLFFGSGTQLSVL.

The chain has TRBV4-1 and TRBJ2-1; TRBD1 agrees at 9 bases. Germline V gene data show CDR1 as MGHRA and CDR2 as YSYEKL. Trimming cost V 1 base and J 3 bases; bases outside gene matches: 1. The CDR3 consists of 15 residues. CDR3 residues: CASSQGTGDYNEQFF. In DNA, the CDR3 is TGCGCCAGCAGCCAAGGGACAGGGGACTACAATGAGCAGTTCTTC.

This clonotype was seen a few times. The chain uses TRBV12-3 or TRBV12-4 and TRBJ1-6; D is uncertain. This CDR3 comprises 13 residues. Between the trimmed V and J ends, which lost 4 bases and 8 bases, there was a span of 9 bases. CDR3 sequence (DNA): TGTGCCAGCAGTTCCCAGATAGATTCACCCCTCCACTTT. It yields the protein CASSSQIDSPLHF.

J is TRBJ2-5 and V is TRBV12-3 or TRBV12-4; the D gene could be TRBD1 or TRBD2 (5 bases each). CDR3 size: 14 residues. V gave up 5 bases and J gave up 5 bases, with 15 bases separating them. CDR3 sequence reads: CASSGLGAGETQYF. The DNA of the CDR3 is TGTGCCAGCAGTGGGTTAGGGGCGGGCGAGACCCAGTACTTC.

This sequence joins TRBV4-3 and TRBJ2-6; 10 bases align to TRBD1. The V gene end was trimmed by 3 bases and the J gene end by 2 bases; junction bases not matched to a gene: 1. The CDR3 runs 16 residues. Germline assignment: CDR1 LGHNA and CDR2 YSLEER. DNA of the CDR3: TGCGCCAGCAGCCACGGACAGGGGGCTGGGGCCAACGTCCTGACTTTC. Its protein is CASSHGQGAGANVLTF.

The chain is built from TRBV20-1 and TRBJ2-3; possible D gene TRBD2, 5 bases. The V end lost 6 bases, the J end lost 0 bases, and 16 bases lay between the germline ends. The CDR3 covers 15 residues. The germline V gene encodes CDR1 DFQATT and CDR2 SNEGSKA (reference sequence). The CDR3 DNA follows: TGCAGTGCCCCCCGCGGGCTTACTAGCACAGATACGCAGTATTTT. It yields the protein CSAPRGLTSTDTQYF.

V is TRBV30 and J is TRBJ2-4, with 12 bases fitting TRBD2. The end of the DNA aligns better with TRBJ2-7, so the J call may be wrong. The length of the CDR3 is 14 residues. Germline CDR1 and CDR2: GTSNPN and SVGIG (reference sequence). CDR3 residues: CAWSRLAGEGEQYF. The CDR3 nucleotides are TGTGCCTGGAGCAGACTAGCGGGAGAGGGCGAGCAGTACTTC.

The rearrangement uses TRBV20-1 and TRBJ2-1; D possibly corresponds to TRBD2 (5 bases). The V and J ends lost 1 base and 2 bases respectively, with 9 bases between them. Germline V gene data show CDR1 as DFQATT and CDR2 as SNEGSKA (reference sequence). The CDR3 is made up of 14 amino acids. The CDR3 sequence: CSARGGSPYNEQFF. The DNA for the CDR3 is TGCAGTGCTAGAGGTGGGAGCCCCTACAATGAGCAGTTCTTC.

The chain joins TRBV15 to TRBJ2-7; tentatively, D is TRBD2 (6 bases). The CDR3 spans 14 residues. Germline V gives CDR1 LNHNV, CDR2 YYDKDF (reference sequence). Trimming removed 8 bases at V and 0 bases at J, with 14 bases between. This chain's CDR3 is CATGTSSDSYEQYF. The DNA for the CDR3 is TGTGCCACCGGCACGTCTAGCGACTCCTACGAGCAGTACTTC.

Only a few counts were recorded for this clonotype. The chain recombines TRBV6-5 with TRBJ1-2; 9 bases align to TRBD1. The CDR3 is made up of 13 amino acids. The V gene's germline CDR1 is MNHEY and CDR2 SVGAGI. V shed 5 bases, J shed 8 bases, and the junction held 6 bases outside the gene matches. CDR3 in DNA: TGTGCCAGCAGTAAGGGACAGGGACGGGGCTACACCTTC. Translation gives CASSKGQGRGYTF.

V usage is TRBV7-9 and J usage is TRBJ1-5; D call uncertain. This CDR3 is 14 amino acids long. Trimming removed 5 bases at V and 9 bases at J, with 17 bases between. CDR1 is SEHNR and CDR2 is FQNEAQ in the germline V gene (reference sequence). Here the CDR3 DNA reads TGTGCCAGCAGCCAAGATCCTGGGCTCGGGCCCCAGCATTTT. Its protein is CASSQDPGLGPQHF.

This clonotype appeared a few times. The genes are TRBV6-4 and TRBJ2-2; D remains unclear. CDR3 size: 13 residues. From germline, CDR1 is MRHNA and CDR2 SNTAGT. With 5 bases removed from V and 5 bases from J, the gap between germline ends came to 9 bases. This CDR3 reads CASSLTETGELFF. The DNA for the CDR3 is TGTGCCAGCAGTCTCACGGAAACCGGGGAGCTGTTTTTT.

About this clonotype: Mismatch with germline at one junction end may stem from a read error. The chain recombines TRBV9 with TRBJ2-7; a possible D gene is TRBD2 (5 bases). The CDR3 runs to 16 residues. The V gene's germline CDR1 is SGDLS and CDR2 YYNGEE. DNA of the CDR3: TGTGCCTGCAGCGTAGGTATGTTGACCGACGGGGACGAGCAGTACTTC. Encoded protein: CACSVGMLTDGDEQYF.

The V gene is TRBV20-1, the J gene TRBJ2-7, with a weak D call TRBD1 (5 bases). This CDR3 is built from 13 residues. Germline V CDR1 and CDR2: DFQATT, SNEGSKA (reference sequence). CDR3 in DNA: TGCAGCGGTAAGACAGTTTCCTCCTACGAGCAGTACTTC. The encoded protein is CSGKTVSSYEQYF.

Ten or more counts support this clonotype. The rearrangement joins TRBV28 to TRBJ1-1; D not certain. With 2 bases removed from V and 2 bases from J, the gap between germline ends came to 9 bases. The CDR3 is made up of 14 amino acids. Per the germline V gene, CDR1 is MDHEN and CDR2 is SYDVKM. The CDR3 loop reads CASSLININTEAFF. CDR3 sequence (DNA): TGTGCCAGCAGTTTAATTAACATAAACACTGAAGCTTTCTTT.